The present T cell receptor beta chain was sequenced within a study of CD8+ T cells in alopecia areata. For the study at large: Affected scalp percentage gauged treated patients' severity.

Study observations and caveats: When scalp samples are sequenced, resident alphabeta T cells of normal skin are also captured.

As to treatment: oral pan-JAK inhibitor, 5-10 mg twice daily. Sequencing relied on a cDNA template that was reverse transcribed from extracted RNA. Clones were sequenced by immunoSEQ multiplex PCR, and TCRdb holds only the in-frame ones, with some missing. This sample has 90,000 or so clones, with 44% found just once. Between the trimmed V and J ends, which lost 7 bases and 0 bases, there was a span of 19 bases. The CDR3 totals 15 residues. CDR1 and CDR2 from the germline V gene are SQVTM and ANQGSEA. In regard to this clone: The antigen is not known.

Material: CD8+ T cells sorted from blood, obtained at week 24, from a patient treated with tofacitinib. The source of this sequence is a human donor with alopecia areata. This chain links TRBV29-1 with TRBJ2-7; tentative D call: TRBD2 (6 bases). Written as DNA, the CDR3 is TGCAGCGCAAACCGCCAGGTAGCGGCCTCCTACGAGCAGTACTTC. Translation gives CSANRQVAASYEQYF.